The rows below give T cell receptor beta chains drawn from one sample of a study of identical twins. Via MiXCR, TCRdb re-called the 5' RACE reads, giving one row per CDR3 protein. The sample consists of hundreds of thousands of distinct CDR3 sequences, about 9.4% of them appearing once. The data were also submitted as part of a second study, on yellow fever vaccine responses in identical twins.

Sequenced: PBMCs. The source is a woman aged 18-29 years in good health. CDR3s include the opening cysteine and the closing phenylalanine or tryptophan. D genes are given only for firm matches. Some rows have no size entry. The others give once, few or many, or a class for an expanded clone.

V,D,J,size,CDR3,DNA
TRBV7-2,TRBD1,TRBJ2-5,.,CASSRLGQGWTQYF,TGTGCCAGCAGCCGACTCGGACAGGGGTGGACCCAGTACTTC
TRBV12-3/TRBV12-4,TRBD1,TRBJ1-6,many,CASSRGTGVNSPLHF,TGTGCCAGCAGCCGCGGGACAGGGGTTAATTCACCCCTCCACTTT
TRBV4-3,.,TRBJ2-3,.,CASSQVSLGGKDTQYF,TGCGCCAGCAGCCAAGTGTCTCTTGGGGGGAAGGATACGCAGTATTTT
TRBV6-1,TRBD1,TRBJ2-7,.,CASSAPDRGLDYEQYF,TGTGCCAGCAGTGCCCCGGACAGGGGCCTTGACTACGAGCAGTACTTC
TRBV12-3/TRBV12-4,.,TRBJ1-3,.,CASNHLGASGNTIYF,TGTGCCAGCAACCATTTAGGGGCTTCTGGAAACACCATATATTTT
TRBV5-1,.,TRBJ2-7,few,CASSQIQDPSSYEQYF,TGCGCCAGCAGCCAAATTCAGGATCCAAGCTCCTACGAGCAGTACTTC
TRBV3-1,.,TRBJ2-7,many,CASSVADYEQYF,TGTGCCAGCAGCGTAGCCGACTACGAGCAGTACTTC
TRBV7-2,TRBD1,TRBJ1-1,few,CASSIQGINTEAFF,TGTGCCAGCAGCATACAGGGGATTAACACTGAAGCTTTCTTT
TRBV6-5,.,TRBJ2-3,few,CASSLDGGALPDTQYF,TGTGCCAGCAGTTTAGATGGGGGAGCTCTCCCAGATACGCAGTATTTT
TRBV25-1,.,TRBJ2-2,.,CASIRGTGELFF,TGTGCCAGCATCCGGGGGACCGGGGAGCTGTTTTTT
TRBV29-1,.,TRBJ1-1,many,CSVEVSGNTEAFF,TGCAGCGTTGAAGTTTCCGGGAACACTGAAGCTTTCTTT
TRBV4-3,.,TRBJ2-3,.,CASSQGLSVGNTQYF,TGCGCCAGCAGCCAAGGGTTATCGGTGGGGAATACGCAGTATTTT
TRBV11-2,.,TRBJ1-1,few,CASSLGGARNTEAFF,TGTGCCAGCAGCTTAGGGGGCGCAAGGAACACTGAAGCTTTCTTT
TRBV3-1,TRBD1,TRBJ2-7,.,CASSQEPQGQGRDYEQYF,TGTGCCAGCAGCCAAGAGCCTCAAGGACAGGGGAGAGACTACGAGCAGTACTTC
TRBV12-3/TRBV12-4,TRBD1,TRBJ1-3,.,CASSRRGQGLNTIYF,TGTGCCAGCAGTCGACGGGGACAGGGGCTGAACACCATATATTTT
TRBV29-1,TRBD2,TRBJ2-3,few,CSARGGVDVSTDTQYF,TGCAGCGCCCGGGGGGGGGTTGATGTAAGCACAGATACGCAGTATTTT
TRBV29-1,.,TRBJ2-1,few,CSGQAAGEQFF,TGCAGCGGACAGGCTGCAGGTGAGCAGTTCTTC
TRBV24-1,.,TRBJ1-2,.,CATSDHRRDYTF,TGTGCCACCAGTGACCATAGGAGGGACTACACCTTC
TRBV20-1,.,TRBJ1-1,few,CSATYDTEAFF,TGCAGTGCTACTTATGACACTGAAGCTTTCTTT
TRBV6-1,.,TRBJ2-5,.,CASSEALGGLQETQYF,TGTGCCAGCAGTGAAGCGCTCGGGGGATTACAAGAGACCCAGTACTTC
TRBV7-8,.,TRBJ2-7,few,CASGPLQGEQYF,TGTGCCAGCGGTCCCTTACAGGGCGAGCAGTACTTC
TRBV10-3,.,TRBJ1-4,.,CAISGTANEKLFF,TGTGCCATCAGTGGAACAGCTAATGAAAAACTGTTTTTT
TRBV12-3/TRBV12-4,.,TRBJ1-3,.,CASSLGQFGNTIYF,TGTGCCAGCAGTTTAGGCCAGTTTGGAAACACCATATATTTT
TRBV10-3,TRBD2,TRBJ2-3,many,CAISVGTSDADTQYF,TGTGCCATCAGTGTGGGGACTAGCGACGCAGATACGCAGTATTTT
TRBV5-6,.,TRBJ1-3,.,CASSPGRNTIYF,TGTGCCAGCAGCCCAGGGCGAAACACCATATATTTT
TRBV12-3/TRBV12-4,TRBD2,TRBJ2-7,.,CASSLTSGGPKEQYF,TGTGCCAGCAGTTTGACTAGCGGGGGGCCCAAGGAGCAGTACTTC
TRBV25-1,.,TRBJ2-3,.,CASTRRMGARRDTQYF,TGTGCCAGCACCCGAAGAATGGGCGCTCGAAGGGATACGCAGTATTTT